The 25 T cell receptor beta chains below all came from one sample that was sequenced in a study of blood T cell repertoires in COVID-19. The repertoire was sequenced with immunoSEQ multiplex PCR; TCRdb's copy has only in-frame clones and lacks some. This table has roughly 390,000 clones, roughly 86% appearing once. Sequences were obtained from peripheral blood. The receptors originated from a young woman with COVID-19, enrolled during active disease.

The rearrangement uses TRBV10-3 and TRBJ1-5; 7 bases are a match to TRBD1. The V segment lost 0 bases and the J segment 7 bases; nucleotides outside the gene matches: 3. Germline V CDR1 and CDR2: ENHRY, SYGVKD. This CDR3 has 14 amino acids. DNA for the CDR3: TGTGCCATCAGTGAGTCAGGGGGCCACCAGCCCCAGCATTTT. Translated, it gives CAISESGGHQPQHF.

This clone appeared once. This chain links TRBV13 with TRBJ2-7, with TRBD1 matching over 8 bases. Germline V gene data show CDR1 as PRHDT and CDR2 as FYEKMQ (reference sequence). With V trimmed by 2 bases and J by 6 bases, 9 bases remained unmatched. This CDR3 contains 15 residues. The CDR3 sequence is CASSLTGQGSSEQYF. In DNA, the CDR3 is TGTGCCAGCAGCTTAACCGGACAGGGTTCGTCCGAGCAGTACTTC.

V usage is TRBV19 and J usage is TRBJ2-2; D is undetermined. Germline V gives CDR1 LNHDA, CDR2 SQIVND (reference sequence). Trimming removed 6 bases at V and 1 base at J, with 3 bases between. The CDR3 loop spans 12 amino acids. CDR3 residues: CASSKNTGELFF. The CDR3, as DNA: TGTGCCAGTAGCAAGAACACCGGGGAGCTGTTTTTT.

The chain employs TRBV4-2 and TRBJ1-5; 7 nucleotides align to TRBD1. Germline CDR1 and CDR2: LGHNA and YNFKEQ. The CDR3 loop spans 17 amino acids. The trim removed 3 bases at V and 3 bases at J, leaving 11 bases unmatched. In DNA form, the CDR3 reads TGTGCCAGCAGCCAGGAAACAGGGGCATCGAACAATCAGCCCCAGCATTTT. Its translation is CASSQETGASNNQPQHF.

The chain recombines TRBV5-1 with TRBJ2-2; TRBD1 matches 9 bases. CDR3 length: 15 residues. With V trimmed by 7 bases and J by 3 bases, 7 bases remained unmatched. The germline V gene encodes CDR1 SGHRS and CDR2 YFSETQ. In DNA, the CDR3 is TGCGCCAGCGCCCCCGGGACAGGGTACACCGGGGAGCTGTTTTTT. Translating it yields CASAPGTGYTGELFF.

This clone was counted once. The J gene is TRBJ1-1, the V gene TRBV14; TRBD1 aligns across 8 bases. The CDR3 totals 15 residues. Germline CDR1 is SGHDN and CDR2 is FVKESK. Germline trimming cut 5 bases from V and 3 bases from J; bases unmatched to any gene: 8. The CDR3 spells CASSFRTGWYTEAFF. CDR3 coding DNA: TGTGCCAGCAGCTTTAGGACAGGGTGGTACACTGAAGCTTTCTTT.

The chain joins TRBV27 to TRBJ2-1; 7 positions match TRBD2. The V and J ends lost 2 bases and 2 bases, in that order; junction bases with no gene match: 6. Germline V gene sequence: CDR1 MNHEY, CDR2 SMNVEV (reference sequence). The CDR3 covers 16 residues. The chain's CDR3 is CASSLEGLDAYNEQFF. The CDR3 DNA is TGTGCCAGCAGTTTAGAAGGACTAGACGCCTACAATGAGCAGTTCTTC.

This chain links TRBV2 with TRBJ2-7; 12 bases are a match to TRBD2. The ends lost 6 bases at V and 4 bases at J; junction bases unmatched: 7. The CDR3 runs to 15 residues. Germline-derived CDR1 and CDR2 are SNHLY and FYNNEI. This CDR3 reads CASRPLAGGAYEQYF. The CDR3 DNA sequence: TGTGCCAGCAGGCCTCTAGCGGGAGGGGCGTACGAGCAGTACTTC.

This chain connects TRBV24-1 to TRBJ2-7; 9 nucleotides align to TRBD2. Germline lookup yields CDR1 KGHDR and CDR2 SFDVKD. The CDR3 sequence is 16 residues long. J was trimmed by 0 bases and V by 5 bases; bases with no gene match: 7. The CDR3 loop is CATSGASGKSSYEQYF. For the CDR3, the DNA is TGTGCCACCAGTGGGGCTAGCGGGAAGAGCTCCTACGAGCAGTACTTC.

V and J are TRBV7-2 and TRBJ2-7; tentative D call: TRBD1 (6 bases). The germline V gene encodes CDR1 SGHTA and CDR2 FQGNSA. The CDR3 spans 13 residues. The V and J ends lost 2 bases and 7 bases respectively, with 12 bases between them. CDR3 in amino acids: CASSLNEGEEQYF. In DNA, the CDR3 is TGTGCCAGCAGCTTAAACGAGGGGGAAGAGCAGTACTTC.

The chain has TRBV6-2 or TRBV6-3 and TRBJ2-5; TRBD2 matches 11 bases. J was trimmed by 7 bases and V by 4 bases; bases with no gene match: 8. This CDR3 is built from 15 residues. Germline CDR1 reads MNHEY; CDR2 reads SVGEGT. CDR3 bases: TGTGCCAGCAGTTCGGGACTAGCGGTCGTTGGGACCCAGTACTTC. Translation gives CASSSGLAVVGTQYF.

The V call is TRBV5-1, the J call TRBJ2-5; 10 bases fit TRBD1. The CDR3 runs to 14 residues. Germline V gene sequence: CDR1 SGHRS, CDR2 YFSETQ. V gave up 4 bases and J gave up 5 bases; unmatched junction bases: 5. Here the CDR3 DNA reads TGCGCCAGCAGCCAAGACAGGGGGCCCGAGACCCAGTACTTC. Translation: CASSQDRGPETQYF.

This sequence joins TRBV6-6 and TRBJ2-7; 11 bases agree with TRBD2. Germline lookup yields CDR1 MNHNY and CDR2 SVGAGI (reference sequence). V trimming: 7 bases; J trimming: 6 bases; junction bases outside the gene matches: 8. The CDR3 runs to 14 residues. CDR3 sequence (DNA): TGTGCCAGCACCCCACTAGCGGGAGTTGCCGAGCAGTACTTC. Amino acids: CASTPLAGVAEQYF.

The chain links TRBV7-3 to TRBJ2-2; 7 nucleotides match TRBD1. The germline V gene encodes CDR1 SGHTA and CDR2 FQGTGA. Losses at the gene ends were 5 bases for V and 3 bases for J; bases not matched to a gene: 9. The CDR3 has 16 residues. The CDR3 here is CASSPRPGGDTGELFF. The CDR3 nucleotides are TGTGCCAGCAGCCCCCGGCCAGGGGGTGACACCGGGGAGCTGTTTTTT.

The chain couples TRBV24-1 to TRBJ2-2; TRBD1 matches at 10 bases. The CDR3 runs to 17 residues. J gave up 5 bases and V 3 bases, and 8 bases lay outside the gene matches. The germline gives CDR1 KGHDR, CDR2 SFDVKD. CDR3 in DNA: TGTGCCACCAGTGATCGGGCAGCGGGACAGGGGACCGGGGAGCTGTTTTTT. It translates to CATSDRAAGQGTGELFF.

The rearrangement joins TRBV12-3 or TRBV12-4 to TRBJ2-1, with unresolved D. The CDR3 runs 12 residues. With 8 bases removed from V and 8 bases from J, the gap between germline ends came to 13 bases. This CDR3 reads CASAWVADEQFF. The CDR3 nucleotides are TGTGCCAGCGCTTGGGTAGCCGATGAGCAGTTCTTC.

The CDR3 DNA sequence: TGCGCCAGCAGCCGGGACACTACAGGGTCTGGAAACACCATATATTTT. Translation gives CASSRDTTGSGNTIYF. The genes are TRBV4-1 and TRBJ1-3; D is perhaps TRBD1 (6 bases). The CDR3 is 16 residues long. Germline lookup yields CDR1 MGHRA and CDR2 YSYEKL. V shed 4 bases and J shed 1 base, with 14 bases lying between them.

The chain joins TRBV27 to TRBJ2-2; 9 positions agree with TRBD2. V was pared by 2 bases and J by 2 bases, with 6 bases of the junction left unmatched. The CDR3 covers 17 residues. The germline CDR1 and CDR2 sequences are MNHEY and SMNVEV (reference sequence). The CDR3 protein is CASSLVGLAGNTGELFF. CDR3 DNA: TGTGCCAGCAGTTTAGTAGGTCTAGCGGGAAACACCGGGGAGCTGTTTTTT.

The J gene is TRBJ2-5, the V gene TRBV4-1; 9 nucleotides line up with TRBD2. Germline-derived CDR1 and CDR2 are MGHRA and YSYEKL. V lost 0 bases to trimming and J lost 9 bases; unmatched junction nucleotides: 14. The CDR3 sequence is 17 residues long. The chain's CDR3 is CASSQDGRSASGVAQYF. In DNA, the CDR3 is TGCGCCAGCAGCCAAGATGGGAGGTCGGCTAGCGGGGTGGCCCAGTACTTC.

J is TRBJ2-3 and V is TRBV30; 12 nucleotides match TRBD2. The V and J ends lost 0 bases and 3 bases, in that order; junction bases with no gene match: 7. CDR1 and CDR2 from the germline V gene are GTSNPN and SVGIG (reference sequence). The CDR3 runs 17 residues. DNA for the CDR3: TGTGCCTGGAGTGTTGGACTAGCGGGATATGGTACAGATACGCAGTATTTT. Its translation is CAWSVGLAGYGTDTQYF.

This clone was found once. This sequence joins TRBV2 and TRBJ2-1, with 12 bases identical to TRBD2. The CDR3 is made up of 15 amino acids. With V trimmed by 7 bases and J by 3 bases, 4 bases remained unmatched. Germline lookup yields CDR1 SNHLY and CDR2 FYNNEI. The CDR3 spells CASIGLAGSYNEQFF. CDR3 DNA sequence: TGTGCCAGCATCGGACTAGCGGGGAGCTACAATGAGCAGTTCTTC.

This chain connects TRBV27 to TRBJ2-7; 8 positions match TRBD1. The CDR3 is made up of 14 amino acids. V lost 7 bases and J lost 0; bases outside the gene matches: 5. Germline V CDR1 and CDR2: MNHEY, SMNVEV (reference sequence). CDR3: CASTKTGASYEQYF. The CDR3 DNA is TGTGCCAGCACAAAGACAGGGGCCTCCTACGAGCAGTACTTC.

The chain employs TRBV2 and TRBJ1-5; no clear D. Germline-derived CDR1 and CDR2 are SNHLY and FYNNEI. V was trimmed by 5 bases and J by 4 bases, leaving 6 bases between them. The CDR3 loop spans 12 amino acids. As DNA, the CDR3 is TGTGCCAGCAGTTACAGAAATCAGCCCCAGCATTTT. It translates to CASSYRNQPQHF.

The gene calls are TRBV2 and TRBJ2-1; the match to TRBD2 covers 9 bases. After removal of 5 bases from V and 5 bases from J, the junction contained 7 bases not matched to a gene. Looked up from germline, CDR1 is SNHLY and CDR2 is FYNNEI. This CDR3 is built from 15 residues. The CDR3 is CASSSRLAADNEQFF. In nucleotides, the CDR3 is TGTGCCAGCAGTTCTCGACTAGCGGCCGACAATGAGCAGTTCTTC.

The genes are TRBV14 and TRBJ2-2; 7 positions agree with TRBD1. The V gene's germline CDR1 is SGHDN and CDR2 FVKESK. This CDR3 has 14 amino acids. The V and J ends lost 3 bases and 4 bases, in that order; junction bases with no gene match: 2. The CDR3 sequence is CASSQTGRTGELFF. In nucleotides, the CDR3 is TGTGCCAGCAGCCAGACAGGGCGCACCGGGGAGCTGTTTTTT. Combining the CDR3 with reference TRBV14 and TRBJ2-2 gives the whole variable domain EAGVTQFPSHSVIEKGQTVTLRCDPISGHDNLYWYRRVMGKEIKFLLHFVKESKQDESGMPNNRFLAERTGGTYSTLKVQPAELEDSGVYFCASSQTGRTGELFFGEGSRLTVL.